This T cell receptor beta chain is drawn from a study of T cell responses to AZD1222 COVID-19 vaccine. Whole-study findings and limits: Distributed over spike, vaccine-associated CD4 TCRs predominated at 160-218 and 743-854. Epitopes outside B.1.351 and B.1.1.7 mutated regions reportedly drew nearly half of spike TCRs.

On this clone itself: The antigen is not known.

Libraries were prepared by immunoSEQ multiplex PCR; TCRdb keeps only in-frame clonotypes and omits some of them. The sample has roughly 190,000 clones, around 94% seen once. This receptor was taken from an adult in good health. Material: peripheral blood, obtained on day 0 of AZD1222 vaccination.

CDR3: CASSDSEGGIYRPRYGYTF. DNA of the CDR3: TGTGCCAGCAGTGATTCGGAGGGGGGAATCTACCGACCTCGCTATGGCTACACCTTC. The chain links TRBV6-1 to TRBJ1-2; D might be TRBD1 (6 bases). Germline V gene data show CDR1 as MNHNS and CDR2 as SASEGT. This CDR3 is 19 amino acids long. V was shortened by 3 bases and J by 4 bases, with 27 bases between the two germline ends.